This is a list of T cell receptor beta chains from one sample in a study of monozygotic twins with cystic fibrosis. Repertoires were generated with immunoSEQ multiplex PCR, while TCRdb's copy carries only in-frame clones and drops some. This table holds tens of thousands of clones, 84% found once. Sequenced input: blood. The source is a girl under 10 years old with cystic fibrosis. Both conserved end residues are trimmed from each CDR3. The order of the fields is V gene, J gene, CDR3 length, CDR3 protein.

>TRBV4-1|TRBJ2-7|13
ASSQEPTGQSEQY
>TRBV6-7|TRBJ2-7|16
ASILGLTDGRPNYEQY
>TRBV2|TRBJ2-5|12
ASKRGGAEETQY
>TRBV30|TRBJ2-5|13
AWRAGTAVLETQY
>TRBV30|TRBJ1-5|14
AWSVGPSGSNQPQH
>TRBV2|TRBJ1-5|15
ASSSGTGPRSNQPQH
>TRBV30|TRBJ1-3|13
AWSPGKSSGNTIY
>TRBV4-2|TRBJ2-1|15
ASSQVMIRGGENEQF
>TRBV5-1|TRBJ2-3|15
ASSPSSGGHLTDTQY
>TRBV4-2|TRBJ1-5|13
ASSHDSGTLGFQH
>TRBV30|TRBJ2-7|11
AWRRGGNYEQY
>TRBV7-2|TRBJ1-4|11
ASSSENVSKLF
>TRBV25-1|TRBJ2-3|13
ASSEHSGGTDTQY
>TRBV19|TRBJ2-7|11
ASSIGSSYEQY
>TRBV5-4|TRBJ1-6|12
ASSWTGTYSPLH
>TRBV4-1|TRBJ1-3|14
ASSQDKGKTGNTIY
>TRBV2|TRBJ2-7|11
ASETGSIYEQY
>TRBV7-3|TRBJ2-7|13
ASSPGGGVWDEQY
>TRBV5-8|TRBJ2-7|12
ASSPGTASYEQY
>TRBV15|TRBJ1-5|13
ATSRAGHGNQPQH
>TRBV5-1|TRBJ2-1|13
ASSLLASGDNEQF
>TRBV27|TRBJ1-4|13
ASSLMPGKGEKLF
>TRBV5-1|TRBJ2-4|13
ASSRGQGPKNIQY
>TRBV6-6|TRBJ2-7|13
ASSWDRGDLDEQY
>TRBV15|TRBJ2-7|12
ATSRAGGTYEQY
>TRBV7-2|TRBJ2-5|9
AIAEGETQY
>TRBV30|TRBJ2-7|15
AWSVRAGRAKSYEQY
>TRBV30|TRBJ2-2|11
AWSPLGTGELF
>TRBV10-3|TRBJ1-4|12
AISPIGANEKLF
>TRBV2|TRBJ1-5|13
ASSEGSLSNQPQH
>TRBV9|TRBJ1-2|13
ASSQRDRGGYGYT
>TRBV6-5|TRBJ2-1|13
ASSLQGRENNEQF
>TRBV18|TRBJ1-1|11
ASSTGANTEAF
>TRBV29-1|TRBJ2-5|12
SVEKGRGLGTQY
>TRBV5-1|TRBJ2-7|13
ASSLLQGGSYEQY
>TRBV7-2|TRBJ2-7|12
ASSPRTGAEEQY
>TRBV6-5|TRBJ1-2|12
ASSSPGGTNGYT
>TRBV9|TRBJ2-3|14
ASSASGTSSSDTQY
>TRBV30|TRBJ1-4|12
AWSVIGANEKLF
>TRBV18|TRBJ2-7|13
ASSPLTGGPYEQY
>TRBV30|TRBJ2-7|10
AWGGDNYEQY
>TRBV30|TRBJ2-7|12
AWNRQGVYYEQY
>TRBV30|TRBJ1-2|8
AGTTYGYT
>TRBV4-1|TRBJ1-3|12
ASSQGQGGNTIY
>TRBV30|TRBJ1-2|10
AWTGGAWGYT
>TRBV5-3|TRBJ1-1|12
ARSGEDAPTEAF
>TRBV9|TRBJ1-6|12
ASSQGTSVSPLH
>TRBV6-4|TRBJ1-2|10
ASLGQGYGYT
>TRBV27|TRBJ2-3|10
ASSPGVFTQY
>TRBV5-6|TRBJ1-2|11
ASSYLRTGFYT
>TRBV6-5|TRBJ2-3|12
ASSSHSLTDTQY
>TRBV4-2|TRBJ2-7|14
ASSLTRGPFPYEQY
>TRBV27|TRBJ1-4|13
ASSLVSGYREKLF
>TRBV7-9|TRBJ1-2|14
ASSSDPGPPPYGYT
>TRBV10-3|TRBJ1-1|11
AIRVTENTEAF
>TRBV5-1|TRBJ2-2|11
ASSGGQTGELF
>TRBV13|TRBJ2-7|9
ASSSVGEQY
>TRBV18|TRBJ2-6|15
ASSPRGAGTGANVLT
>TRBV4-1|TRBJ2-6|14
ASSQGGGSGANVLT
>TRBV6-1|TRBJ1-1|12
ASSERIQNTEAF